The clone carrying this TCR beta chain turned up a few times. What it recognizes is unknown. The data stem from a study of cytomegalovirus exposure and HLA in healthy donors. Study-wide context: A previous analysis identified approximately 110 million unique TCR beta sequences derived from about 180 million T cells. Study-level results: The authors enumerated 180 or so TCR beta chains as linked to cytomegalovirus.

The PCR was carried out with 60 Vbeta primers and 13 Jbeta primers. TCRdb's table, derived via immunoSEQ multiplex PCR, lists solely in-frame clones and lacks some. The sample contains more than 90,000 clones, roughly 63% of which appear only once. Between the trimmed V and J ends, which lost 8 bases and 4 bases, there was a span of 15 bases. This CDR3 is built from 13 residues. Germline CDR1 SNHLY, CDR2 FYNNEI. This rearrangement joins TRBV2 to TRBJ2-7; a weak D match, TRBD2 (6 bases). The specimen sequenced was PBMCs. This clonotype was sampled from a boy between 10 and 17 years old in good health and CMV-seropositive. This chain's CDR3 is CASGASVTYEQYF. As DNA, the CDR3 is TGTGCCAGCGGGGCTAGCGTGACGTACGAGCAGTACTTC.